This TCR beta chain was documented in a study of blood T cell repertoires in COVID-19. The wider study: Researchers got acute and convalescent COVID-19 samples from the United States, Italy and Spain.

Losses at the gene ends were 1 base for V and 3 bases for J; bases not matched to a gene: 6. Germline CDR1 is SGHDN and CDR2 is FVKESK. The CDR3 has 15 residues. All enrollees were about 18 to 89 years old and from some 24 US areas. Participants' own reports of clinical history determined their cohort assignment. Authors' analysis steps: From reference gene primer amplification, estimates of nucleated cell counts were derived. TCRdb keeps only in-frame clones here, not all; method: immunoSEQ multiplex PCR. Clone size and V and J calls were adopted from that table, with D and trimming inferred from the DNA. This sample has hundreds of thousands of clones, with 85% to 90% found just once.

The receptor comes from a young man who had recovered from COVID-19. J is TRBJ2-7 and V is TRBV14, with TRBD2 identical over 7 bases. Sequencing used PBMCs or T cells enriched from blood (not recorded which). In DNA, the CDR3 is TGTGCCAGCAGCCAAGGGGCGGGGGATTTCTACGAGCAGTACTTC. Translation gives CASSQGAGDFYEQYF.